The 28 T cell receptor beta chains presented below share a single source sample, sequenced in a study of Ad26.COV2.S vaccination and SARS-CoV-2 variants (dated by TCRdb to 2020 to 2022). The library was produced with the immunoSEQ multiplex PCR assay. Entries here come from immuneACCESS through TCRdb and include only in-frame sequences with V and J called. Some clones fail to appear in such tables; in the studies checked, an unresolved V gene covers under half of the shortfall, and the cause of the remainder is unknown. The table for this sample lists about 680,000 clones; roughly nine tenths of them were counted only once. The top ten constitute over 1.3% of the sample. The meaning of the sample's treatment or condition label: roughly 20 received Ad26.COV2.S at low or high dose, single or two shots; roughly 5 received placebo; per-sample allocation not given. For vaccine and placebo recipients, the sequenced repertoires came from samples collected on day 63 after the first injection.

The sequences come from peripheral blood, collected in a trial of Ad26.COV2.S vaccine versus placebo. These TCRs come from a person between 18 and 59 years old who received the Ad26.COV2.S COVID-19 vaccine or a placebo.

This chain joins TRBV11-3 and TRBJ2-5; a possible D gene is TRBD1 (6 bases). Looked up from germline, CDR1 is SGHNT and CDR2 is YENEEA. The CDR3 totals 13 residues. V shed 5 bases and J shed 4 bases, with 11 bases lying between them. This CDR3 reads CASSIQGGETQYF. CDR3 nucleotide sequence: TGTGCCAGCAGCATACAGGGTGGAGAGACCCAGTACTTC.

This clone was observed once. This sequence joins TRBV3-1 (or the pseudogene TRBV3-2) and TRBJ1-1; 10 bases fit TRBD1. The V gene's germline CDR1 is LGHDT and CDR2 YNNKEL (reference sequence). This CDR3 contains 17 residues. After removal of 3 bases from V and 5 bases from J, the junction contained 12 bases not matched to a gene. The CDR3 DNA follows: TGTGCCAGCAGCCAGCGGTCCCCGGACAGGGGGGGAACTGAAGCTTTCTTT. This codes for CASSQRSPDRGGTEAFF.

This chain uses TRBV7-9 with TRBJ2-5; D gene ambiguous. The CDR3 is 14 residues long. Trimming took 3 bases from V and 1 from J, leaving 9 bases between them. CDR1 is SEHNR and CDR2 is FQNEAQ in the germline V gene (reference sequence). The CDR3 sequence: CASSFRKGQETQYF. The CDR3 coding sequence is TGTGCCAGCAGCTTCCGCAAGGGCCAAGAGACCCAGTACTTC. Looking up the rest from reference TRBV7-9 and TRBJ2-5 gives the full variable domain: DTGVSQNPRHKITKRGQNVTFRCDPISEHNRLYWYRQTLGQGPEFLTYFQNEAQLEKSRLLSDRFSAERPKGSFSTLEIQRTEQGDSAMYLCASSFRKGQETQYFGPGTRLLVL.

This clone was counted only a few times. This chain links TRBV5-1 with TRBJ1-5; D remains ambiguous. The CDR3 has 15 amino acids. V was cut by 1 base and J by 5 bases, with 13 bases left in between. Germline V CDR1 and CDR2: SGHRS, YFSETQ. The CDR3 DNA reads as TGCGCCAGCAGCTTGTACGGGCGACGGGATCAGCCCCAGCATTTT. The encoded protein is CASSLYGRRDQPQHF.

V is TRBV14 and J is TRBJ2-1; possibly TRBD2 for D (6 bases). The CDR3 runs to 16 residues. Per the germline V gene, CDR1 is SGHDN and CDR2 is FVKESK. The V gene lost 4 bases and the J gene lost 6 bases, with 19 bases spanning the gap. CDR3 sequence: CASSRFGTPGGNEQFF. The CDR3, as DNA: TGTGCCAGCAGCCGGTTCGGGACTCCCGGGGGCAATGAGCAGTTCTTC.

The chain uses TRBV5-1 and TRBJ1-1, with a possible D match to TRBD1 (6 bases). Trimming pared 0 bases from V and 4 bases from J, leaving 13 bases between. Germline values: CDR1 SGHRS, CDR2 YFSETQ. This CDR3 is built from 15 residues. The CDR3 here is CASSLDPTGSTEAFF. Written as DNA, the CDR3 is TGCGCCAGCAGCTTGGATCCGACAGGCTCCACTGAAGCTTTCTTT.

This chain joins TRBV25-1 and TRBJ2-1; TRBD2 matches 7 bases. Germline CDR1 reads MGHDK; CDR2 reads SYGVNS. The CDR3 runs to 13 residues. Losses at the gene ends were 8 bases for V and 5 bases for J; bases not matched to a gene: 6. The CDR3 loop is CASCPSGDNEQFF. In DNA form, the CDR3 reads TGTGCCAGCTGTCCGAGCGGGGACAATGAGCAGTTCTTC. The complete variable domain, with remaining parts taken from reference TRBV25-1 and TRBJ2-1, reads EADIYQTPRYLVIGTGKKITLECSQTMGHDKMYWYQQDPGMELHLIHYSYGVNSTEKGDLSSESTVSRIRTEHFPLTLESARPSHTSQYLCASCPSGDNEQFFGPGTRLTVL.

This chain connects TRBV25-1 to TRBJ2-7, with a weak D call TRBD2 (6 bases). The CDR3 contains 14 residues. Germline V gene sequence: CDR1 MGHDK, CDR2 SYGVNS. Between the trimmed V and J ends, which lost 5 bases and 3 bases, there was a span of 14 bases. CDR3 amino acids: CASSNQGGIYEQYF. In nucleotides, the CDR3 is TGTGCCAGCAGTAACCAGGGCGGGATCTACGAGCAGTACTTC.

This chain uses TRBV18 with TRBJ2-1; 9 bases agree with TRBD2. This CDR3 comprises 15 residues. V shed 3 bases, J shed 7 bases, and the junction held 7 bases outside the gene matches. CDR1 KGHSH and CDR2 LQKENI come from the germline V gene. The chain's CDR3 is CASSPLAGWGNEQFF. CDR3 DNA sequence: TGTGCCAGCTCACCCCTAGCGGGGTGGGGGAATGAGCAGTTCTTC. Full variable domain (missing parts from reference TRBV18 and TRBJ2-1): NAGVMQNPRHLVRRRGQEARLRCSPMKGHSHVYWYRQLPEEGLKFMVYLQKENIIDESGMPKERFSAEFPKEGPSILRIQQVVRGDSAAYFCASSPLAGWGNEQFFGPGTRLTVL.

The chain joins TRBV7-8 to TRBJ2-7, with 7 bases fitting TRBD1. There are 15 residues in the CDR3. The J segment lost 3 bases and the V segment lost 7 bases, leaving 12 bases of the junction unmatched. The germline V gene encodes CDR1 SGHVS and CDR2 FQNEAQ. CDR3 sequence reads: CASIPNRDRRYEQYF. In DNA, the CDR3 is TGTGCCAGCATCCCTAACCGGGACAGACGCTACGAGCAGTACTTC.

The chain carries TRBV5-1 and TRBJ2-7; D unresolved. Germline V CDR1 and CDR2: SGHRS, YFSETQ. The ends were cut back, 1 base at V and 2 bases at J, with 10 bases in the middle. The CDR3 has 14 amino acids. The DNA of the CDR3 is TGCGCCAGCAGCTTGACGAGGAGCACCTACGAGCAGTACTTC. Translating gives CASSLTRSTYEQYF.

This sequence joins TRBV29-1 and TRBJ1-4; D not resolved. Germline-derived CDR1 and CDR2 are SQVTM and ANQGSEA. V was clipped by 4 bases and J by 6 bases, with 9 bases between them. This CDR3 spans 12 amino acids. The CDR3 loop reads CSVGREDEKLFF. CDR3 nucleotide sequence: TGCAGCGTTGGTAGGGAAGATGAAAAACTGTTTTTT.

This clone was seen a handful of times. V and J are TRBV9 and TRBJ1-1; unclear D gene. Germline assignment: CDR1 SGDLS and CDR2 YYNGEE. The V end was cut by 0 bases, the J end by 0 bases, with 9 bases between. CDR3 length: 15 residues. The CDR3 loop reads CASSVGTAMNTEAFF. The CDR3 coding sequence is TGTGCCAGCAGCGTAGGTACAGCTATGAACACTGAAGCTTTCTTT. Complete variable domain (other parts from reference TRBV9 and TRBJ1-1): DSGVTQTPKHLITATGQRVTLRCSPRSGDLSVYWYQQSLDQGLQFLIQYYNGEERAKGNILERFSAQQFPDLHSELNLSSLELGDSALYFCASSVGTAMNTEAFFGQGTRLTVV.

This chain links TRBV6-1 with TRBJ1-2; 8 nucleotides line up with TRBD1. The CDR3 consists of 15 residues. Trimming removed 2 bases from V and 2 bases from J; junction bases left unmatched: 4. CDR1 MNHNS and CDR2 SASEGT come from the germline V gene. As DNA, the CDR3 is TGTGCCAGCAGTGAAAGGACAGGGAGGAACTATGGCTACACCTTC. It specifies CASSERTGRNYGYTF.

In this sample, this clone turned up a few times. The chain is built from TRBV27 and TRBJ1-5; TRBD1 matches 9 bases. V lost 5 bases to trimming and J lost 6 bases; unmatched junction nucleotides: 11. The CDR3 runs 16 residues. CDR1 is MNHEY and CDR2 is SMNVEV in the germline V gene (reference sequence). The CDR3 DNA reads TGTGCCAGCAGTCCGCGGGAGGGGACAGGGACTCAGCCCCAGCATTTT. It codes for CASSPREGTGTQPQHF.

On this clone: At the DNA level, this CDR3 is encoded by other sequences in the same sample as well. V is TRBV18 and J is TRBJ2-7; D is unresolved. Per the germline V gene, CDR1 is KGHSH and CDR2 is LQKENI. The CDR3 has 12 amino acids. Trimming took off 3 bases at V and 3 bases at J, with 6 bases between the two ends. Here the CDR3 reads CASSPQLYEQYF. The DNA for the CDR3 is TGTGCCAGCTCACCGCAGCTCTACGAGCAGTACTTC.

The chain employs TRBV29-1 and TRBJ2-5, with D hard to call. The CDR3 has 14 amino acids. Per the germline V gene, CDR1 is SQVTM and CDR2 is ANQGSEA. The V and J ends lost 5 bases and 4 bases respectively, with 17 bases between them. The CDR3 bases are TGCAGCGTTCCCGGACGCAACGCCGTAGAGACCCAGTACTTC. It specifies CSVPGRNAVETQYF.

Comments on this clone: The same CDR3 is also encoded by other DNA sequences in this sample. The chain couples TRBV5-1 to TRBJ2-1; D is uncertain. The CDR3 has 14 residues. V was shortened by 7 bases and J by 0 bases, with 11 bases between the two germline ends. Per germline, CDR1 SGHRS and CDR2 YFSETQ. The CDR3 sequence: CASSPGSSYNEQFF. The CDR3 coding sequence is TGCGCCAGCTCTCCTGGTAGCTCCTACAATGAGCAGTTCTTC.

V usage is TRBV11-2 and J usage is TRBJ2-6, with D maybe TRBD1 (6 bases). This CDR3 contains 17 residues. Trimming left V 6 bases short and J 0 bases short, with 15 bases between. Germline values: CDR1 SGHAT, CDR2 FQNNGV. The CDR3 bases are TGTGCCAGCAGTCCACAGGGTTACGGCTCTGGGGCCAACGTCCTGACTTTC. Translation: CASSPQGYGSGANVLTF.

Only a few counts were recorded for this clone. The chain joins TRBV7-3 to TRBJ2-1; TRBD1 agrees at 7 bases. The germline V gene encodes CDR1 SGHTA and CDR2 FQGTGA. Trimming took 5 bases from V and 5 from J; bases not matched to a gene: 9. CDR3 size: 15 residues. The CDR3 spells CASSQTTGSHNEQFF. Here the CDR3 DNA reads TGTGCCAGCAGCCAGACGACAGGGAGCCACAATGAGCAGTTCTTC.

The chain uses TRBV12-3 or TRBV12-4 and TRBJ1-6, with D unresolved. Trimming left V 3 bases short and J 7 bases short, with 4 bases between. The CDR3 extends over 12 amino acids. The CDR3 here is CASSLVNSPLHF. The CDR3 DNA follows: TGTGCCAGCAGTTTGGTCAATTCACCCCTCCACTTT.

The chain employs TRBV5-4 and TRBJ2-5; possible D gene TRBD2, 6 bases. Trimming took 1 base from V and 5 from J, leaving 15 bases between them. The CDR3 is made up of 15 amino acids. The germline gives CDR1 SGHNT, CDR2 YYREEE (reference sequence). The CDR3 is CASSLLVGAGETQYF. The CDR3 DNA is TGTGCCAGCAGCTTGTTAGTCGGGGCGGGGGAGACCCAGTACTTC.

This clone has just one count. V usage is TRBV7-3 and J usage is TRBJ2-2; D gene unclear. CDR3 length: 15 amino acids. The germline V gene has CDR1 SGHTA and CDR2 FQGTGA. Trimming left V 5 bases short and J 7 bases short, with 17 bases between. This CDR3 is CASSANPAVGGELFF. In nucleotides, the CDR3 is TGTGCCAGCAGCGCAAACCCCGCGGTCGGCGGGGAGCTGTTTTTT.

DNA for the CDR3: TGTGCCAGCAGCTTGAGGCTCGCGAACACTGAAGCTTTCTTT. Amino acid sequence: CASSLRLANTEAFF. This chain uses TRBV5-4 with TRBJ1-1, with D uncertain. Germline values: CDR1 SGHNT, CDR2 YYREEE (reference sequence). The CDR3 has 14 amino acids. The V end lost 1 base, the J end lost 1 base, and 8 bases lay between the germline ends.

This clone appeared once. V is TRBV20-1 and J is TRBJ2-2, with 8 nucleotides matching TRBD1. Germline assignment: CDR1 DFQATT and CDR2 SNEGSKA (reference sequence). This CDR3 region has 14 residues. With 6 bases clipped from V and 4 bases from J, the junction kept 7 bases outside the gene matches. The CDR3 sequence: CSASRQGPTGELFF. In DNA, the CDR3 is TGCAGTGCCAGTCGACAGGGGCCCACCGGGGAGCTGTTTTTT.

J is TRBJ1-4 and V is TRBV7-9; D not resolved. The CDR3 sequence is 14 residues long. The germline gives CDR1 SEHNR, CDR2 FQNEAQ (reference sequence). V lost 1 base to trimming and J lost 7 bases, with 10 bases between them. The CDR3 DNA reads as TGTGCCAGCAGCTTAGACAGAACCGGTGAAAAACTGTTTTTT. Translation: CASSLDRTGEKLFF.

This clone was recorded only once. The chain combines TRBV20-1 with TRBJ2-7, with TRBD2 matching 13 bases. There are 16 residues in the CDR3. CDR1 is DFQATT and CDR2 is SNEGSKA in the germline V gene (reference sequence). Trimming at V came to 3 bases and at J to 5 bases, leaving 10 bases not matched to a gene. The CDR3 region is CSASRTSGRVNNEQYF. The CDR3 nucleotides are TGCAGTGCTAGTAGAACTAGCGGGAGGGTGAACAACGAGCAGTACTTC.

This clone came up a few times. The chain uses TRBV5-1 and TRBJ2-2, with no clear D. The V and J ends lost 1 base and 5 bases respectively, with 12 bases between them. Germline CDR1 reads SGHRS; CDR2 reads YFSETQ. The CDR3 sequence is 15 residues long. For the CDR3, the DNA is TGCGCCAGCAGCTTGACGGCAGGACGTACCGGGGAGCTGTTTTTT. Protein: CASSLTAGRTGELFF. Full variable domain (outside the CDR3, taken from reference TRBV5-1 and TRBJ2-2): KAGVTQTPRYLIKTRGQQVTLSCSPISGHRSVSWYQQTPGQGLQFLFEYFSETQRNKGNFPGRFSGRQFSNSRSEMNVSTLELGDSALYLCASSLTAGRTGELFFGEGSRLTVL.